This record covers a single T cell receptor beta chain. The target antigen is unknown. This CDR3 contains 14 residues. The germline V gene has CDR1 MNHEY and CDR2 SMNVEV (reference sequence). V was pared by 2 bases and J by 2 bases, with 10 bases between. The sample originates from a study of T-cell memory formation after mild COVID-19. Overall study context: TCR clusters mostly belonged to single donors. Study-wide findings and caveats: Chiefly within CM and EM were the contracting CD4+ clones; CD8+ ones were within EMRA.

TCRdb analysed the 5' RACE reads with MiXCR anew, one entry per CDR3 protein. The data show hundreds of thousands of distinct CDR3 sequences, with 20% seen just once and around an eighth held by the top ten. J is TRBJ2-7 and V is TRBV27; the D is unclear. The sample comprised PBMCs or a T cell subset sorted from them (not recorded which). The receptor was isolated from an adult woman who had mild COVID-19 (a few samples of this study predate the infection). Cell type and time point are not known. Here the CDR3 DNA reads TGTGCCAGCAGTTTAAGCGACGGAGCCTACGAGCAGTACTTC. This encodes CASSLSDGAYEQYF.